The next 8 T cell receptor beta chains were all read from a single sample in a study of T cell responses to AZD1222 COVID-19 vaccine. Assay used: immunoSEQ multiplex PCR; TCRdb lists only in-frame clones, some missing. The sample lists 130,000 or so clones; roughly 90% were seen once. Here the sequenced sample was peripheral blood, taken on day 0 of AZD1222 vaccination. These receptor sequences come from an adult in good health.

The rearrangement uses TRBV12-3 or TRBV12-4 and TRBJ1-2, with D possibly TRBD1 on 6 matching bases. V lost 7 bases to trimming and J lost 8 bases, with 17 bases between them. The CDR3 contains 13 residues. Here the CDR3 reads CASNKTGPGGYTF. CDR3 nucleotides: TGTGCCAGCAACAAGACAGGTCCGGGGGGCTACACCTTC.

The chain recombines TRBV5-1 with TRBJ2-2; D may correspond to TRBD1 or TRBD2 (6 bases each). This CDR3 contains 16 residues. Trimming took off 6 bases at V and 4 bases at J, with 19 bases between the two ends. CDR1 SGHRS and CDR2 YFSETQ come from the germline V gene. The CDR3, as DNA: TGCGCCAGCACCCTTGGGACGGGGGCAGTCACCGGGGAGCTGTTTTTT. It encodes CASTLGTGAVTGELFF.

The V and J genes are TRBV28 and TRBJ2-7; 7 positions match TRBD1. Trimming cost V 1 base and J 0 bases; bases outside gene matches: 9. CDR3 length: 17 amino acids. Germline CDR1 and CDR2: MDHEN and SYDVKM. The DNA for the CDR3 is TGTGCCAGCAGTTTATCCATGACCGGGACAGCCTCCTACGAGCAGTACTTC. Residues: CASSLSMTGTASYEQYF.

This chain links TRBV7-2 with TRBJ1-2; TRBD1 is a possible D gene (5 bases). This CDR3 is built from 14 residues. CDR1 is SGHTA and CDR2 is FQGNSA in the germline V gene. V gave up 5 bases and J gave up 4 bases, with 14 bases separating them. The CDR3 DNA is TGTGCCAGCAGCGCCCAGGGCCATTTCTATGGCTACACCTTC. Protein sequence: CASSAQGHFYGYTF.

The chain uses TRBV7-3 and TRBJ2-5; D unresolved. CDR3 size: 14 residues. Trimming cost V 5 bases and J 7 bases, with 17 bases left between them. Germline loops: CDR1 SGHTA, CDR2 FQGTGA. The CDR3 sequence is CASSLDHSVGTQYF. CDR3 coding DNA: TGTGCCAGCAGCCTAGATCATAGTGTAGGGACCCAGTACTTC.

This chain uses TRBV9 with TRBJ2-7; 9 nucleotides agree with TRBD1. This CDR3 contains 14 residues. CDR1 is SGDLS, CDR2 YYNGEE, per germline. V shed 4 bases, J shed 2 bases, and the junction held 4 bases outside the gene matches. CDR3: CASSPRTGAYEQYF. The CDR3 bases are TGTGCCAGCAGCCCTCGGACAGGGGCCTACGAGCAGTACTTC.

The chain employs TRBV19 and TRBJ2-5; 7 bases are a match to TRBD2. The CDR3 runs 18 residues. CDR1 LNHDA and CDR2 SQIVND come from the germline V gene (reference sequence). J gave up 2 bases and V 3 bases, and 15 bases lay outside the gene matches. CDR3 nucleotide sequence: TGTGCCAGTAGTATTGTTTACCACGGGGGGACGATACAAGAGACCCAGTACTTC. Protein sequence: CASSIVYHGGTIQETQYF. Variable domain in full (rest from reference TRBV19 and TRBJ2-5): DGGITQSPKYLFRKEGQNVTLSCEQNLNHDAMYWYRQDPGQGLRLIYYSQIVNDFQKGDIAEGYSVSREKKESFPLTVTSAQKNPTAFYLCASSIVYHGGTIQETQYFGPGTRLLVL.

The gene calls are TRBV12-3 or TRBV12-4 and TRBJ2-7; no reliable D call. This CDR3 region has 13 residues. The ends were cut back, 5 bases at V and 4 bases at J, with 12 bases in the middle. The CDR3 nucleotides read TGTGCCAGCAGTCCCTCAGTGGATTACGAGCAGTACTTC. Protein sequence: CASSPSVDYEQYF.